This is a list of T cell receptor beta chains from one sample in a study of blood T cell repertoires in COVID-19. Measured with immunoSEQ multiplex PCR; TCRdb has only the in-frame clones, and not every one. The data hold nearly 100,000 clones, with 75% to 90% observed a single time. The material sequenced was peripheral blood. All receptors come from a man older than 75 with acute or convalescent COVID-19. Each CDR3 is given with its conserved first and last residue. The D gene is left open where the match is weak. Only some rows state a clone size, as once, few, many or a class for expanded clones.

CDR3 protein: CASSYVPSSYEQYF
CDR3 DNA: TGTGCCAGCAGTTACGTCCCGAGCTCCTACGAGCAGTACTTC
V gene: TRBV6-5
D gene: -
clone size: -
J gene: TRBJ2-7

CDR3 protein: CASSGLNQPQHF
CDR3 DNA: TGTGCCAGCTCAGGCTTAAATCAGCCCCAGCATTTT
V gene: TRBV18
D gene: -
clone size: -
J gene: TRBJ1-5

CDR3 protein: CASSSGHGYTF
CDR3 DNA: TGCGCCAGCAGCTCAGGCCATGGCTACACCTTC
V gene: TRBV5-1
D gene: -
clone size: -
J gene: TRBJ1-2

CDR3 protein: CASSLEPNQPQHF
CDR3 DNA: TGTGCCAGCAGCTTAGAGCCAAATCAGCCCCAGCATTTT
V gene: TRBV7-3
D gene: -
clone size: few
J gene: TRBJ1-5

CDR3 protein: CASSKGTSKGEQYF
CDR3 DNA: TGTGCCAGCAGCAAAGGGACTAGTAAAGGCGAGCAGTACTTC
V gene: TRBV21-1
D gene: -
clone size: -
J gene: TRBJ2-7

CDR3 protein: CSVASGYEQYF
CDR3 DNA: TGCAGCGTTGCCTCGGGCTACGAGCAGTACTTC
V gene: TRBV29-1
D gene: -
clone size: -
J gene: TRBJ2-7

CDR3 protein: CASSSRLRDEQYF
CDR3 DNA: TGTGCCAGCAGTTCTAGGTTGAGGGACGAGCAGTACTTC
V gene: TRBV12-3/TRBV12-4
D gene: -
clone size: -
J gene: TRBJ2-7

CDR3 protein: CASSLGQTPQETQYF
CDR3 DNA: TGTGCCAGCAGCCTAGGACAGACACCACAAGAGACCCAGTACTTC
V gene: TRBV7-9
D gene: -
clone size: -
J gene: TRBJ2-5

CDR3 protein: CASSYSISGGLDTQYF
CDR3 DNA: TGTGCCAGCAGTTACTCCATCAGCGGGGGGCTAGATACGCAGTATTTT
V gene: TRBV6-6
D gene: TRBD2
clone size: -
J gene: TRBJ2-3

CDR3 protein: CASSTPGTGSFGYGYTF
CDR3 DNA: TGTGCCAGCAGCACCCCCGGGACAGGGTCCTTCGGCTATGGCTACACCTTC
V gene: TRBV5-4
D gene: TRBD1
clone size: -
J gene: TRBJ1-2

CDR3 protein: CASSPPGARETQYF
CDR3 DNA: TGTGCCAGCAGCCCCCCAGGGGCTCGGGAGACCCAGTACTTC
V gene: TRBV2
D gene: -
clone size: -
J gene: TRBJ2-5

CDR3 protein: CAISERLADTQYF
CDR3 DNA: TGTGCCATCAGTGAGCGACTGGCAGATACGCAGTATTTT
V gene: TRBV10-3
D gene: -
clone size: -
J gene: TRBJ2-3

CDR3 protein: CASSLSRGSNTGELFF
CDR3 DNA: TGTGCCAGCAGCTTAAGTAGGGGATCGAACACCGGGGAGCTGTTTTTT
V gene: TRBV11-2
D gene: -
clone size: -
J gene: TRBJ2-2

CDR3 protein: CSASLQGIGYEQYF
CDR3 DNA: TGCAGTGCTAGTTTACAGGGTATTGGCTACGAGCAGTACTTC
V gene: TRBV20-1
D gene: -
clone size: -
J gene: TRBJ2-7

CDR3 protein: CASSPGTGANEKLFF
CDR3 DNA: TGTGCTAGCAGCCCCGGGACAGGCGCTAATGAAAAACTGTTTTTT
V gene: TRBV7-7
D gene: TRBD1
clone size: few
J gene: TRBJ1-4

CDR3 protein: CASSAGASTDTQYF
CDR3 DNA: TGTGCCAGCAGTGCCGGAGCTAGCACAGATACGCAGTATTTT
V gene: TRBV2
D gene: -
clone size: -
J gene: TRBJ2-3

CDR3 protein: CASSPGLAGTDTQYF
CDR3 DNA: TGCGCCAGCAGCCCGGGACTAGCGGGGACAGATACGCAGTATTTT
V gene: TRBV5-1
D gene: TRBD2
clone size: -
J gene: TRBJ2-3

CDR3 protein: CASSQGGVGNIQYF
CDR3 DNA: TGTGCCAGCAGCCAAGGGGGCGTCGGAAACATTCAGTACTTC
V gene: TRBV28
D gene: TRBD1
clone size: -
J gene: TRBJ2-4

CDR3 protein: CASSQTSGVQETQYF
CDR3 DNA: TGTGCCAGCAGCCAGACTAGCGGGGTCCAAGAGACCCAGTACTTC
V gene: TRBV3-1/TRBV3-2
D gene: TRBD2
clone size: -
J gene: TRBJ2-5

CDR3 protein: CASSMGFGGAGANVLTF
CDR3 DNA: TGTGCCAGTAGTATGGGCTTTGGGGGGGCCGGGGCCAACGTCCTGACTTTC
V gene: TRBV19
D gene: -
clone size: -
J gene: TRBJ2-6

CDR3 protein: CASSQVGTGNTIYF
CDR3 DNA: TGTGCCAGCAGCCAAGTTGGCACTGGAAACACCATATATTTT
V gene: TRBV3-1/TRBV3-2
D gene: -
clone size: -
J gene: TRBJ1-3

CDR3 protein: CASSLGQGEGPQHF
CDR3 DNA: TGTGCCAGCAGCCTAGGGCAGGGGGAAGGGCCCCAGCATTTT
V gene: TRBV3-1/TRBV3-2
D gene: TRBD1
clone size: -
J gene: TRBJ1-5

CDR3 protein: CASSSGGGETQYF
CDR3 DNA: TGTGCCAGCAGCTCTGGGGGCGGAGAGACCCAGTACTTC
V gene: TRBV5-5
D gene: -
clone size: -
J gene: TRBJ2-5

CDR3 protein: CASSPEGVHGYTF
CDR3 DNA: TGTGCCAGCTCACCAGAAGGGGTGCATGGCTACACCTTC
V gene: TRBV18
D gene: -
clone size: -
J gene: TRBJ1-2

CDR3 protein: CASSLVRETGELFF
CDR3 DNA: TGTGCCAGCAGTTTAGTCCGGGAAACCGGGGAGCTGTTTTTT
V gene: TRBV28
D gene: -
clone size: -
J gene: TRBJ2-2

CDR3 protein: CASSPTRRGRNEQFF
CDR3 DNA: TGTGCCAGCAGCCCGACGCGGAGGGGCCGGAATGAGCAGTTCTTC
V gene: TRBV7-2
D gene: -
clone size: -
J gene: TRBJ2-1

CDR3 protein: CASRQTGNNSPLHF
CDR3 DNA: TGTGCCAGCAGACAGACAGGGAACAATTCACCCCTCCACTTT
V gene: TRBV6-5
D gene: TRBD1
clone size: -
J gene: TRBJ1-6

CDR3 protein: CASRDRSSYNEQFF
CDR3 DNA: TGTGCCAGCCGCGACAGGAGCTCCTACAATGAGCAGTTCTTC
V gene: TRBV28
D gene: -
clone size: -
J gene: TRBJ2-1

CDR3 protein: CASSSSSPGPDNEQFF
CDR3 DNA: TGTGCCAGCAGCTCTTCCTCCCCAGGCCCCGACAATGAGCAGTTCTTC
V gene: TRBV7-3
D gene: -
clone size: -
J gene: TRBJ2-1

CDR3 protein: CATSDFLSSGRGEQFF
CDR3 DNA: TGTGCCACCAGTGATTTCCTTTCTAGCGGGAGGGGGGAGCAGTTCTTC
V gene: TRBV24-1
D gene: TRBD2
clone size: -
J gene: TRBJ2-1

CDR3 protein: CASSDRPGAIDTQYF
CDR3 DNA: TGTGCCAGCAGCGATAGGCCGGGAGCGATCGACACGCAGTATTTT
V gene: TRBV7-3
D gene: -
clone size: -
J gene: TRBJ2-3

CDR3 protein: CSGWTSQETQYF
CDR3 DNA: TGCAGCGGTTGGACTTCACAAGAGACCCAGTACTTC
V gene: TRBV29-1
D gene: -
clone size: once
J gene: TRBJ2-5